The rows below give T cell receptor beta chains drawn from one sample of a study of tumor-infiltrating lymphocytes in localized non-small cell lung cancer. Profiling relied on immunoSEQ multiplex PCR, and the TCRdb table lists in-frame clones only, not all of them. There are about 12,000 clones in the sample; 78% occur only once, and over 3.5% lies in the top ten. Sequencing was carried out using lung tumor tissue. All receptors derive from a human donor with non-small cell lung cancer. Each CDR3 is given with its conserved first and last residue. The order of the fields is D gene, J gene, V gene, clone size, CDR3 DNA, CDR3 protein. D genes are given only for firm matches. The listing skips clone size in some rows; elsewhere it reads once, few, many or a size class.

TRBD2 TRBJ2-1 TRBV6-5 . TGTGCCAGCAGGGGACTAGCAGCTGAGCAGTTCTTC CASRGLAAEQFF
TRBD1 TRBJ1-4 TRBV28 . TGTGCCAGCAGTTACGGGACAGGGGGCTCTAATGAAAAACTGTTTTTT CASSYGTGGSNEKLFF
. TRBJ2-1 TRBV18 . TGTGCCAGCTCACCACCGTCAGACGTTTCCTACAATGAGCAGTTCTTC CASSPPSDVSYNEQFF
. TRBJ2-3 TRBV5-4 . TGTGCCAGCAGCTTGGGCGGGACCAGGAGGGATACGCAGTATTTT CASSLGGTRRDTQYF
. TRBJ1-1 TRBV5-1 . TGCGCCAGCAGCCTCGCCCCGCCAAGGACTGAAGCTTTCTTT CASSLAPPRTEAFF
TRBD1 TRBJ2-1 TRBV19 . TGTGCCAGTAGTATAGGAGGGGGGGACAGGGAGAGTCCGTTCTTC CASSIGGGDRESPFF
. TRBJ2-3 TRBV7-2 . TGTGCCAGCAGCCCCGGAATCGCCACAGATACGCAGTATTTT CASSPGIATDTQYF
TRBD2 TRBJ2-1 TRBV6-5 . TGTGCCAGCAGTTACCTGACTAGCGGGGACACGGTCTTC CASSYLTSGDTVF
. TRBJ1-1 TRBV28 . TGTGCCAGCAGTACCATGGGACCACTGACTGAAGCTTTCTTT CASSTMGPLTEAFF
TRBD2 TRBJ2-2 TRBV7-8 . TGTGCCAGCAGTCGAGACTATACTAGCGCCGGGGAGCTGTTTTTT CASSRDYTSAGELFF
TRBD1 TRBJ2-7 TRBV7-8 . TGTGCCAGCAGCTCGGACAGGTTCGAGCAGTACTTC CASSSDRFEQYF
. TRBJ2-3 TRBV30 . TGTGCCTGGAGCCCAAGCCGAGATACGCAGTATTTT CAWSPSRDTQYF
. TRBJ1-1 TRBV21-1 . TGTGCCAGCGGATTACAGGGGGCGCGATTGAACACTGAAGCTTTCTTT CASGLQGARLNTEAFF
. TRBJ1-1 TRBV2 . TGTGCCAGCAGGGTTACAGGGATCTGGACTGAAGCTTTCTTT CASRVTGIWTEAFF
TRBD1 TRBJ1-2 TRBV7-8 . TGTGCCAGCAGCTTAGCGGGGGACAGGGGCGACTATGGCTACACCTTC CASSLAGDRGDYGYTF
. TRBJ2-5 TRBV6-4 few TGTGCCAGCAGTAGAGTAGCGACCGAGACCCAGTACTTC CASSRVATETQYF
. TRBJ2-5 TRBV7-6 . TGTGCCAGCAGCTTTAGGGCTGGGCAAGAGACCCAGTACTTC CASSFRAGQETQYF
TRBD1 TRBJ1-1 TRBV7-3 . TGTGCCAGCAGCTTCGGGACAGGGCTCGGGAACGCTGAAGCTTTCTTT CASSFGTGLGNAEAFF
. TRBJ1-5 TRBV12-1 once TGTGCCAGCAGCGTGAGGGGTTGGAGCAATCAGCCCCAGCATTTT CASSVRGWSNQPQHF
. TRBJ1-4 TRBV7-9 . TGTGCCAGCAGCCCCTGGGGGGCCAGTGAAAAACTGTTTTTT CASSPWGASEKLFF
. TRBJ2-2 TRBV27 . TGTGCCAGCAGTTTAGGGGCTAGCGCCACGAACACCGGGGAGCTGTTTTTT CASSLGASATNTGELFF
TRBD2 TRBJ2-2 TRBV19 . TGTGCCAGTAGTATGGGTAGCGGGAGGGCCGAGGACACCGGGGAGCTGTTTTTT CASSMGSGRAEDTGELFF
. TRBJ1-1 TRBV25-1 medium-sized TGTGCCAGCATGGGCCCGGGTTTCGGGGAGAACACTGAAGCTTTCTTT CASMGPGFGENTEAFF
. TRBJ2-7 TRBV29-1 . TGCAGCTTCCGCCTCGGGAATTACGAGCAGTACTTC CSFRLGNYEQYF
TRBD1 TRBJ2-7 TRBV6-1 . TGTGCCAGCAGTGAAGTCCGACAGGGATTGAACGAGCAGTACTTC CASSEVRQGLNEQYF
TRBD2 TRBJ2-3 TRBV13 once TGTGCCAGCAGCTTCCTCCATAGCGGGTATAGCACAGATACGCAGTATTTT CASSFLHSGYSTDTQYF
TRBD1 TRBJ1-6 TRBV5-1 . TGCGCCAGCCGAGCATCAAACGACAGGGTTAATAATTCACCCCTCCACTTT CASRASNDRVNNSPLHF
TRBD2 TRBJ2-1 TRBV27 . TGTGCCAGCAGTCCGGGACTAGCGGGACGAAACAATGAGCAGTTCTTC CASSPGLAGRNNEQFF
. TRBJ1-5 TRBV27 . TGTGCCAGCAGTTCAGGGTCTAGCAATCAGCCCCAGCATTTT CASSSGSSNQPQHF
. TRBJ2-7 TRBV18 . TGTGCCAGCTCACCACCCATGGACAGCTACGAGCAGTACTTC CASSPPMDSYEQYF
TRBD1 TRBJ1-1 TRBV28 . TGTGCCAGCAGATCTCGCCGACAGGGAGGCAACACTGAAGCTTTCTTT CASRSRRQGGNTEAFF
. TRBJ2-3 TRBV4-2 . TGTGCCAGCAGCCTAAGGGATTGGTACGGGGGTTCTAGCACAGATACGCAGTATTTT CASSLRDWYGGSSTDTQYF
TRBD1 TRBJ1-2 TRBV19 . TGTGCCAGTAAGAGAGACACAGGGGGCCATGGCTACACCTTC CASKRDTGGHGYTF
TRBD2 TRBJ2-1 TRBV28 . TGTGCCAGCACCCCCGCCAGTTTGGGCGGGAGGAGAGGTGAGCAGTTCTTC CASTPASLGGRRGEQFF
. TRBJ2-2 TRBV5-8 . TGTGCCAGCAGCAAAAGCAGGGTGGTGAAGCCCGGGGAGCTGTTTTTT CASSKSRVVKPGELFF
. TRBJ2-7 TRBV27 few TGTGCCAGCAGTTGGTATACCGGGCACGAGCAGTACTTC CASSWYTGHEQYF
TRBD2 TRBJ2-3 TRBV11-3 . TGTGCCAGCAGCTCGCCTCCGGGACTAGCGGGCACAGATACGCAGTATTTT CASSSPPGLAGTDTQYF
TRBD1 TRBJ1-4 TRBV7-9 . TGTGCCAGCAGCTTGGGCGTCCGGGACAGGGGTAATGAAAAACTGTTTTTT CASSLGVRDRGNEKLFF
TRBD1 TRBJ1-5 TRBV10-1 . TGCGCCAGCAGTACTTGTGATAGGACAGGGGTTAGCAATCAGCCCCAGCATTTT CASSTCDRTGVSNQPQHF
TRBD2 TRBJ2-7 TRBV7-2 . TGTGCCAGCAGCGGTGGGGCGGGAGCAAGGTACGAGCAGTACTTC CASSGGAGARYEQYF
. TRBJ1-1 TRBV6-5 . TGTGCCAGCAGTTTAACGACAGAGGTTAGAGGAGCTTTCTTT CASSLTTEVRGAFF
TRBD2 TRBJ2-3 TRBV18 few TGTGCCAGCTCACCACGCGAGACTAGCGGAAACACAGATACGCAGTATTTT CASSPRETSGNTDTQYF
TRBD1 TRBJ2-2 TRBV4-1 . TGCGCCAGCAGCCAAGACAGACAGGGGTCTTACTTGAACACCGGGGAGCTGTTTTTT CASSQDRQGSYLNTGELFF
. TRBJ2-2 TRBV5-1 . TGCGCCAGCAGCCCCTGGGCGGGGGCCGGGGGCGGGGAGCTGTTTTTT CASSPWAGAGGGELFF
. TRBJ2-7 TRBV4-3 . TGCGCCAGCAGCCGAGAAACTCGCTACGAGCAGTACTTC CASSRETRYEQYF
. TRBJ1-1 TRBV7-2 . TGTGCCAGCAGCCTAGGACGGGGGAACACTGAAGCTTTCTTT CASSLGRGNTEAFF
TRBD1 TRBJ1-2 TRBV7-9 few TGTGCCAGCAGCACCGGACAGGGAAATGGCTACACCTTC CASSTGQGNGYTF
. TRBJ2-1 TRBV5-1 once TGCGCCAGCAGCTCGTTCCAAACAGGGCGCAATGAGCAGTTCTTC CASSSFQTGRNEQFF
. TRBJ2-6 TRBV14 . TGTGCCAGCAGCCAAGGGGGGTACTCTGGGGCCAACGTCCTGACTTTC CASSQGGYSGANVLTF
. TRBJ2-5 TRBV5-1 . TGCGCCAGCAGTCAGCAGACACAAGAGACCCAGTACTTC CASSQQTQETQYF
. TRBJ2-2 TRBV7-3 . TGTGCCAGCAGCTCCCCCGGGGAGCTGTTTTTT CASSSPGELFF
TRBD1 TRBJ1-1 TRBV19 . TGTGCCTCCACTGGGACAGGGGGTCACTCCACTGAAGCTTTCTTT CASTGTGGHSTEAFF
. TRBJ2-2 TRBV9 once TGTGCCAGCAGCGTAGTGGCCAGCGCGAACACCGGGGAGCTGTTTTTT CASSVVASANTGELFF
. TRBJ2-7 TRBV28 . TGTGCCAGCAGCCGCGACAGGGAGGGGGCATACGAGCAGTACTTC CASSRDREGAYEQYF
TRBD1 TRBJ2-5 TRBV6-5 . TGTGCCAGCAGCCGGACAGGGAAAGAGACCCAGTACTTC CASSRTGKETQYF
TRBD2 TRBJ2-2 TRBV7-2 . TGTGCCAGCAGCCTACTGACCCGGGGGGCCGGGGAGCTGTTTTTT CASSLLTRGAGELFF
TRBD2 TRBJ2-3 TRBV5-4 . TGTGCCAGCAGCTTCGGGGGGGCAGAGGCAGATACGCAGTATTTT CASSFGGAEADTQYF
TRBD2 TRBJ2-3 TRBV19 . TGTGCCAGTAGTTGGCGAGCGGGGGGGCCGGGTAGCACAGATACGCAGTATTTT CASSWRAGGPGSTDTQYF
TRBD1 TRBJ1-5 TRBV7-6 . TGTGCCAGCAGCCAAAGAGCCGGGACAGGGGCTTATAGCAATCAGCCCCAGCATTTT CASSQRAGTGAYSNQPQHF